The entry below describes one T cell receptor beta chain. Germline CDR1 and CDR2: SGHRS and YFSETQ. Trimming took off 0 bases at V and 8 bases at J, with 12 bases between the two ends. The CDR3 runs to 14 residues. The sample belongs to a study of CD8 T cells in Susac syndrome. An input of roughly 0.5 to 1 ug of RNA was subjected to reverse transcription using random hexamers. TCRdb passed the immunoSEQ multiplex PCR reads through MiXCR, listing each CDR3 protein once. The profile shows around 200,000 distinct CDR3 sequences, 85% to 95% of them singletons. The sequence came from a human donor in good health. The chain joins TRBV5-1 to TRBJ2-1, with D possibly matching TRBD1 (6 bases). Sample: CD4+ T cells from PBMCs. The CDR3 region is CASSLEAGDDEQFF. In DNA, the CDR3 is TGCGCCAGCAGCTTGGAGGCAGGGGACGATGAGCAGTTCTTC.